The 9 T cell receptor beta chains listed next were all sequenced from one sample in a study of T-cell memory formation after mild COVID-19. TCRdb passed the 5' RACE reads through MiXCR, listing each CDR3 protein once. The repertoire includes 400,000 to 500,000 distinct CDR3 sequences, 15% to 25% of them detected once, and more than 8% sits in the top ten. Sequencing was performed on PBMCs or a T cell subset sorted from them (not recorded which). Receptor source: an adult woman who had mild COVID-19 (a few samples of this study predate the infection). Cell type and time point are not known.

This clonotype has more than one count but fewer than ten. This chain joins TRBV6-5 and TRBJ2-5; D may be TRBD1 or TRBD2 (5 bases each). V was clipped by 8 bases and J by 1 base, with 11 bases between them. Per germline, CDR1 MNHEY and CDR2 SVGAGI. The CDR3 is 13 amino acids. CDR3 bases: TGTGCCAGCCGGGATGACAGCCAAGAGACCCAGTACTTC. This encodes CASRDDSQETQYF.

This clonotype showed up just a few times. The chain has TRBV20-1 and TRBJ1-5; maybe TRBD1 (5 bases). Germline V gives CDR1 DFQATT, CDR2 SNEGSKA (reference sequence). The CDR3 spans 14 residues. The germline V and J ends were trimmed by 3 bases and 4 bases, with 13 bases remaining between them. This CDR3 reads CSARLDSGNQPQHF. The CDR3, as DNA: TGCAGTGCTAGGCTAGACAGCGGAAATCAGCCCCAGCATTTT.

This clonotype was counted between two and nine times. The chain links TRBV11-2 to TRBJ2-3; TRBD1 might be the D (6 bases). CDR1 SGHAT and CDR2 FQNNGV come from the germline V gene. The CDR3 contains 15 residues. Trimming removed 5 bases at V and 2 bases at J, with 14 bases between. CDR3: CASSLGQSLTDTQYF. The CDR3 nucleotides read TGTGCCAGCAGCCTAGGACAGTCCCTCACAGATACGCAGTATTTT.

The chain recombines TRBV12-3 or TRBV12-4 with TRBJ2-1; possibly TRBD1 for D (5 bases). The germline V and J ends were trimmed by 1 base and 11 bases, with 9 bases remaining between them. The CDR3 is made up of 12 amino acids. This CDR3 is CASSLGQGKQFF. DNA of the CDR3: TGTGCCAGCAGTTTAGGGCAGGGTAAGCAGTTCTTC.

This clonotype occurred a few times. The rearrangement joins TRBV19 to TRBJ2-7; TRBD2 aligns across 7 bases. The germline CDR1 and CDR2 sequences are LNHDA and SQIVND (reference sequence). The CDR3 is 15 amino acids. Losses at the gene ends were 3 bases for V and 0 bases for J; bases not matched to a gene: 5. CDR3 region: CASSISRGTSYEQYF. CDR3 sequence (DNA): TGTGCCAGTAGTATCTCGCGGGGGACCTCCTACGAGCAGTACTTC.

The chain combines TRBV5-1 with TRBJ1-1; TRBD1 aligns across 9 bases. The CDR3 runs to 14 residues. The V and J ends lost 5 bases and 3 bases, in that order; junction bases with no gene match: 5. In germline, CDR1 is SGHRS, CDR2 YFSETQ. The CDR3 protein is CASRPTGGYTEAFF. CDR3 nucleotide sequence: TGCGCCAGCAGACCGACAGGGGGATACACTGAAGCTTTCTTT.

V usage is TRBV2 and J usage is TRBJ2-1; possibly TRBD1 for D (5 bases). The CDR3 is 14 amino acids. Germline loops: CDR1 SNHLY, CDR2 FYNNEI. With 6 bases removed from V and 3 bases from J, the gap between germline ends came to 12 bases. Written as DNA, the CDR3 is TGTGCCAGCAGCTCGACAGTGATCTACAATGAGCAGTTCTTC. This translates into CASSSTVIYNEQFF.

There are a few counts of this clonotype. This sequence joins TRBV29-1 and TRBJ2-2; tentative D call: TRBD1 (6 bases). V lost 7 bases, J lost 1 base, and 10 bases lay in between. The CDR3 is made up of 13 amino acids. From germline, CDR1 is SQVTM and CDR2 ANQGSEA. CDR3 sequence: CSGRGQNTGELFF. The CDR3 nucleotides read TGCAGCGGCAGGGGACAGAACACCGGGGAGCTGTTTTTT.

This clonotype was seen a handful of times. Given a much more abundant clone one base away, this may be a read error. V gene TRBV12-3 or TRBV12-4 combines with J gene TRBJ2-7, with 8 nucleotides matching TRBD1. This CDR3 has 13 amino acids. Trimming took 3 bases from V and 5 from J; bases not matched to a gene: 3. This CDR3 reads CASSLDRAHEQYF. Written as DNA, the CDR3 is TGTGCCAGCAGTTTGGACAGGGCCCACGAGCAGTACTTC.